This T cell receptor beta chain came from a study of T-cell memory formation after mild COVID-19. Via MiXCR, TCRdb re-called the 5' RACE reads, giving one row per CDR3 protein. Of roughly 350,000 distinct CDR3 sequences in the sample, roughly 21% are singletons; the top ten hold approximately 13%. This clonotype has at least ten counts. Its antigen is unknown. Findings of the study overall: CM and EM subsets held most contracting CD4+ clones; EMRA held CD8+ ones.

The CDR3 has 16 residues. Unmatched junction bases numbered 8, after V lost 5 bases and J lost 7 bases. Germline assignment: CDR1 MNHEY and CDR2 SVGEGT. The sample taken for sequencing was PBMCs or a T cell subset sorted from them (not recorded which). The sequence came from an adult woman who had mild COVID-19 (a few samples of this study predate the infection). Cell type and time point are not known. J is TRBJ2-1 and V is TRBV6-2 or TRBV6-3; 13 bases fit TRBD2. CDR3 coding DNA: TGTGCCAGCAGTGACCCGGGACTAGCGGGACTTAATGAGCAGTTCTTC. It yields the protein CASSDPGLAGLNEQFF.